This T cell receptor beta chain was obtained from a study of CD8 T cells in Susac syndrome. Study observations and caveats: By the study's own acknowledgment, its TCR sequencing and HLA analysis included relatively few individuals.

Controls matched for sex and age were healthy donors. This CDR3 is 17 amino acids long. The germline CDR1 and CDR2 sequences are SGHDN and FVKESK. The germline V and J ends were trimmed by 0 bases and 9 bases, with 21 bases remaining between them. In regard to this clonotype: Antigen: not known.

Random hexamers primed reverse transcription of 0.5 to 1 ug RNA. The authors amplified TCR beta CDR3 across 54 Vbeta and 13 Jbeta using immunoSEQ multiplex PCR. TCRdb independently ran MiXCR on the immunoSEQ multiplex PCR reads; one entry per CDR3 protein. The sample holds about 200,000 distinct CDR3 sequences; around 95% are singletons and the top ten take about 0.094%. The sequence derives from a human donor in good health. Sample: CD4+ T cells from PBMCs. This chain links TRBV14 with TRBJ2-1; D is uncertain. The CDR3 coding sequence is TGTGCCAGCAGCCAAGAACGGGCCAGGTGGTTCTGGGCTGAGCAGTTCTTC. This translates into CASSQERARWFWAEQFF.